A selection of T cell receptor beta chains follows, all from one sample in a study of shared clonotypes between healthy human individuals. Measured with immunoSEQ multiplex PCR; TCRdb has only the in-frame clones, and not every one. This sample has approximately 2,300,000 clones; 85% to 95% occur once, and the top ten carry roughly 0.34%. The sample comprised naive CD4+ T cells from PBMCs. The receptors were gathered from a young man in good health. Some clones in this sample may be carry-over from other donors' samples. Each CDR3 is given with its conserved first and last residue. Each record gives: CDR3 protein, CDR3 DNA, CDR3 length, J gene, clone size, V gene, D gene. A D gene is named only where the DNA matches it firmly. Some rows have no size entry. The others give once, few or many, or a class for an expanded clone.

cdr3_aa: CASTAQAAARDTGELFF
cdr3_nt: TGTGCCAGCACCGCGCAGGCAGCCGCTAGGGACACCGGGGAGCTGTTTTTT
cdr3_length: 17
j_call: TRBJ2-2
clone_size: NA
v_call: TRBV28
d_call: NA

cdr3_aa: CASSLHGADTQYF
cdr3_nt: TGTGCCAGCAGCTTACATGGAGCAGATACGCAGTATTTT
cdr3_length: 13
j_call: TRBJ2-3
clone_size: NA
v_call: TRBV7-3
d_call: NA

cdr3_aa: CASSQTGAPEYF
cdr3_nt: TGTGCCAGCAGTCAGACAGGGGCCCCTGAGTATTTT
cdr3_length: 12
j_call: TRBJ2-3
clone_size: NA
v_call: TRBV5-4
d_call: TRBD1

cdr3_aa: CASAPGYTEAFF
cdr3_nt: TGTGCCAGCGCCCCGGGGTACACTGAAGCTTTCTTT
cdr3_length: 12
j_call: TRBJ1-1
clone_size: NA
v_call: TRBV30
d_call: NA

cdr3_aa: CASSRLGGRGRQETQYF
cdr3_nt: TGTGCCAGCAGCCGACTTGGGGGCAGGGGGCGCCAAGAGACCCAGTACTTC
cdr3_length: 17
j_call: TRBJ2-5
clone_size: NA
v_call: TRBV7-6
d_call: TRBD1

cdr3_aa: CASSLFDFRRGQVAFF
cdr3_nt: TGTGCCAGCAGTTTATTCGATTTCCGACGAGGGCAGGTGGCTTTCTTT
cdr3_length: 16
j_call: TRBJ1-1
clone_size: NA
v_call: TRBV28
d_call: NA

cdr3_aa: CASSLGGASSGNTIYF
cdr3_nt: TGTGCCAGCAGCTTGGGAGGCGCCTCCTCTGGAAACACCATATATTTT
cdr3_length: 16
j_call: TRBJ1-3
clone_size: NA
v_call: TRBV5-4
d_call: NA

cdr3_aa: CASTDVTDWSGELFF
cdr3_nt: TGTGCCAGTACGGACGTGACAGACTGGTCGGGGGAGCTGTTTTTT
cdr3_length: 15
j_call: TRBJ2-2
clone_size: NA
v_call: TRBV19
d_call: NA

cdr3_aa: CASSLAGRGAYEQYF
cdr3_nt: TGTGCCAGCAGCTTGGCCGGCAGGGGAGCCTACGAGCAGTACTTC
cdr3_length: 15
j_call: TRBJ2-7
clone_size: once
v_call: TRBV5-4
d_call: NA

cdr3_aa: CASTAGQGNTEAFF
cdr3_nt: TGTGCCAGCACGGCGGGACAGGGGAACACTGAAGCTTTCTTT
cdr3_length: 14
j_call: TRBJ1-1
clone_size: NA
v_call: TRBV5-4
d_call: TRBD1

cdr3_aa: CASSLVDSYEQYF
cdr3_nt: TGCGCCAGCAGCTTGGTTGATAGCTACGAGCAGTACTTC
cdr3_length: 13
j_call: TRBJ2-7
clone_size: NA
v_call: TRBV5-1
d_call: NA

cdr3_aa: CASSPRPTGGTGELFF
cdr3_nt: TGTGCCAGCAGCCCTCGTCCCACAGGGGGCACCGGGGAGCTGTTTTTT
cdr3_length: 16
j_call: TRBJ2-2
clone_size: NA
v_call: TRBV5-5
d_call: TRBD1

cdr3_aa: CASSFPQDRARGRQYNEQFF
cdr3_nt: TGTGCCAGCAGTTTCCCCCAGGACAGGGCCCGGGGTAGGCAATACAATGAGCAGTTCTTC
cdr3_length: 20
j_call: TRBJ2-1
clone_size: NA
v_call: TRBV28
d_call: TRBD1

cdr3_aa: CASSDGWSKMSQYF
cdr3_nt: TGCGCCAGCAGTGATGGCTGGTCCAAGATGTCCCAGTACTTC
cdr3_length: 14
j_call: TRBJ2-5
clone_size: NA
v_call: TRBV10-1
d_call: NA

cdr3_aa: CASSLELAEETQYF
cdr3_nt: TGTGCCAGCAGCTTGGAACTAGCGGAAGAGACCCAGTACTTC
cdr3_length: 14
j_call: TRBJ2-5
clone_size: once
v_call: TRBV7-2
d_call: TRBD2

cdr3_aa: CASSSSQTEAFF
cdr3_nt: TGTGCCAGCAGCTCCTCGCAGACTGAAGCTTTCTTT
cdr3_length: 12
j_call: TRBJ1-1
clone_size: NA
v_call: TRBV11-1
d_call: NA

cdr3_aa: CASIGQIEAFF
cdr3_nt: TGTGCCAGTATTGGACAGATTGAAGCTTTCTTT
cdr3_length: 11
j_call: TRBJ1-1
clone_size: NA
v_call: TRBV19
d_call: NA

cdr3_aa: CASSKVAGRHYEQYF
cdr3_nt: TGTGCCAGTAGTAAGGTGGCAGGGCGGCACTACGAGCAGTACTTC
cdr3_length: 15
j_call: TRBJ2-7
clone_size: NA
v_call: TRBV19
d_call: NA

cdr3_aa: CASSGGGSGANVLTF
cdr3_nt: TGTGCCAGCAGTGGGGGAGGCTCTGGGGCCAACGTCCTGACTTTC
cdr3_length: 15
j_call: TRBJ2-6
clone_size: NA
v_call: TRBV6-1
d_call: NA

cdr3_aa: CASSLNAPGQDTQYF
cdr3_nt: TGTGCCAGCAGCTTAAACGCGCCGGGTCAAGATACGCAGTATTTT
cdr3_length: 15
j_call: TRBJ2-3
clone_size: NA
v_call: TRBV7-2
d_call: NA

cdr3_aa: CASRSTGTRAREQYF
cdr3_nt: TGTGCCAGCAGAAGCACCGGGACACGGGCGCGTGAGCAGTACTTC
cdr3_length: 15
j_call: TRBJ2-7
clone_size: NA
v_call: TRBV28
d_call: NA

cdr3_aa: CASSLSRRDGNTGELFF
cdr3_nt: TGTGCCAGCAGTTTATCGAGGAGGGATGGGAACACCGGGGAGCTGTTTTTT
cdr3_length: 17
j_call: TRBJ2-2
clone_size: once
v_call: TRBV27
d_call: NA

cdr3_aa: CASSWDRPNEKLFF
cdr3_nt: TGTGCCAGCAGTTGGGACAGACCTAATGAAAAACTGTTTTTT
cdr3_length: 14
j_call: TRBJ1-4
clone_size: NA
v_call: TRBV28
d_call: TRBD1

cdr3_aa: CASNRQGSTGELFF
cdr3_nt: TGTGCCAGCAATAGACAGGGGAGCACCGGGGAGCTGTTTTTT
cdr3_length: 14
j_call: TRBJ2-2
clone_size: NA
v_call: TRBV25-1
d_call: TRBD1

cdr3_aa: CASSLRGQGGNYGYTF
cdr3_nt: TGTGCCAGCAGTCTTAGAGGGCAGGGGGGAAACTATGGCTACACCTTC
cdr3_length: 16
j_call: TRBJ1-2
clone_size: NA
v_call: TRBV13
d_call: TRBD1

cdr3_aa: CASSLLGTDTQYF
cdr3_nt: TGTGCCAGCAGCTTGCTGGGCACAGATACGCAGTATTTT
cdr3_length: 13
j_call: TRBJ2-3
clone_size: NA
v_call: TRBV11-2
d_call: NA

cdr3_aa: CASSQVGGSHEQYF
cdr3_nt: TGTGCCAGCAGCCAAGTTGGGGGGTCCCACGAGCAGTACTTC
cdr3_length: 14
j_call: TRBJ2-7
clone_size: NA
v_call: TRBV4-2
d_call: NA

cdr3_aa: CASFPSGSAHNEQFF
cdr3_nt: TGTGCCAGCTTCCCGAGCGGGAGTGCCCACAATGAGCAGTTCTTC
cdr3_length: 15
j_call: TRBJ2-1
clone_size: NA
v_call: TRBV5-4
d_call: TRBD2

cdr3_aa: CASSHGGLGYGYTF
cdr3_nt: TGTGCCAGCAGTCACGGGGGGCTCGGCTATGGCTACACCTTC
cdr3_length: 14
j_call: TRBJ1-2
clone_size: NA
v_call: TRBV11-2
d_call: NA

cdr3_aa: CASSWDRAYGYTF
cdr3_nt: TGTGCCAGCAGTTGGGACAGGGCCTATGGCTACACCTTC
cdr3_length: 13
j_call: TRBJ1-2
clone_size: NA
v_call: TRBV28
d_call: TRBD1

cdr3_aa: CASSHSGQGWYEQYF
cdr3_nt: TGTGCCAGCAGCCATTCCGGACAGGGGTGGTACGAGCAGTACTTC
cdr3_length: 15
j_call: TRBJ2-7
clone_size: NA
v_call: TRBV14
d_call: TRBD1

cdr3_aa: CASSSLTITNEKLFF
cdr3_nt: TGTGCCAGCAGCTCTTTGACAATCACTAATGAAAAACTGTTTTTT
cdr3_length: 15
j_call: TRBJ1-4
clone_size: NA
v_call: TRBV7-2
d_call: NA

cdr3_aa: CASSQVTGLETQYF
cdr3_nt: TGCGCCAGCAGCCAAGTAACAGGGCTGGAGACCCAGTACTTC
cdr3_length: 14
j_call: TRBJ2-5
clone_size: NA
v_call: TRBV4-1
d_call: NA

cdr3_aa: CASSIGQGAYEQYF
cdr3_nt: TGTGCCAGCAGCATTGGACAGGGGGCCTACGAGCAGTACTTC
cdr3_length: 14
j_call: TRBJ2-7
clone_size: NA
v_call: TRBV9
d_call: TRBD1

cdr3_aa: CATQVLSGANVLTF
cdr3_nt: TGTGCCACACAGGTACTCTCTGGGGCCAACGTCCTGACTTTC
cdr3_length: 14
j_call: TRBJ2-6
clone_size: NA
v_call: TRBV7-6
d_call: NA

cdr3_aa: CATVVHQNTEAFF
cdr3_nt: TGTGCCACCGTCGTACACCAGAACACTGAAGCTTTCTTT
cdr3_length: 13
j_call: TRBJ1-1
clone_size: once
v_call: TRBV28
d_call: NA

cdr3_aa: CASSVGTVTYEQYF
cdr3_nt: TGCGCCAGCTCAGTAGGGACGGTAACCTACGAGCAGTACTTC
cdr3_length: 14
j_call: TRBJ2-7
clone_size: NA
v_call: TRBV5-1
d_call: NA

cdr3_aa: CASSFKGGYTF
cdr3_nt: TGTGCCAGCAGTTTTAAGGGAGGCTACACCTTC
cdr3_length: 11
j_call: TRBJ1-2
clone_size: NA
v_call: TRBV28
d_call: NA